The 24 T cell receptor beta chains given below trace back to one sample, sequenced in a study of blood T cell repertoires in COVID-19 (dated by TCRdb to 2018 to 2021). Library preparation was by the immunoSEQ multiplex PCR assay. TCRdb holds this immuneACCESS table with in-frame rearrangements only. Some clones are missing; in checked studies, unresolved V genes explain under half, and the rest has no known cause. The sample table contains approximately 270,000 clones; only one count was recorded for approximately 90% of them. Of the sample, roughly 4.3% is held by the ten largest clones. The sequencing input was PBMCs or T cells enriched from blood (not recorded which). The receptor set was obtained from a woman in her 30s with acute COVID-19.

This chain joins TRBV28 and TRBJ2-1, with a weak D call TRBD2 (6 bases). Germline CDR1 reads MDHEN; CDR2 reads SYDVKM. V lost 3 bases to trimming and J lost 1 base, with 13 bases between them. This CDR3 region has 16 residues. In DNA, the CDR3 is TGTGCCAGCAGTTTCCCCCCTAGCGCATCCTACAATGAGCAGTTCTTC. Translated, it gives CASSFPPSASYNEQFF.

The V and J genes are TRBV29-1 and TRBJ2-7, with TRBD1 matching over 9 bases. V dropped 7 bases and J dropped 3; count of bases not matched to a gene: 7. CDR1 SQVTM and CDR2 ANQGSEA come from the germline V gene. The CDR3 has 13 residues. CDR3 residues: CSGKGQGGYEQYF. In DNA, the CDR3 is TGCAGCGGGAAGGGACAGGGCGGCTACGAGCAGTACTTC.

The V call is TRBV4-2, the J call TRBJ2-1; TRBD2 is a possible D gene (5 bases). Per the germline V gene, CDR1 is LGHNA and CDR2 is YNFKEQ. V shed 3 bases and J shed 5 bases, with 11 bases lying between them. This CDR3 has 14 amino acids. Written as DNA, the CDR3 is TGTGCCAGCAGCCAGGACGGACTGGACAATGAGCAGTTCTTC. It is translated as CASSQDGLDNEQFF.

The chain has TRBV6-2 or TRBV6-3 and TRBJ2-1, with 11 bases identical to TRBD2. The CDR3 consists of 16 residues. Trimming cost V 2 bases and J 4 bases; bases outside gene matches: 4. Germline V gene sequence: CDR1 MNHEY, CDR2 SVGEGT. The CDR3 bases are TGTGCCAGCAGTTACCAGACTAGCGGGGAATACAATGAGCAGTTCTTC. It translates to CASSYQTSGEYNEQFF.

The rearrangement joins TRBV27 to TRBJ2-5; D is perhaps TRBD2 (6 bases). V gave up 4 bases and J gave up 5 bases, with 17 bases separating them. Germline-derived CDR1 and CDR2 are MNHEY and SMNVEV (reference sequence). This CDR3 has 15 residues. For the CDR3, the DNA is TGTGCCAGCAGTTCCCCTGGGGTCCGGGAGGAGACCCAGTACTTC. It is translated as CASSSPGVREETQYF.

The chain has TRBV29-1 and TRBJ2-1; TRBD2 matches 11 bases. J was trimmed by 8 bases and V by 6 bases; bases with no gene match: 21. The V gene's germline CDR1 is SQVTM and CDR2 ANQGSEA. The CDR3 runs to 18 residues. For the CDR3, the DNA is TGCAGCGTGCCGAAGGGACTAGCGGAGGGGCCTTTGGATTATGAGCAGTTCTTC. Translated: CSVPKGLAEGPLDYEQFF.

This clone has more than one count but fewer than ten. This sequence joins TRBV4-1 and TRBJ1-5, with 7 bases that match TRBD1. This CDR3 is 15 amino acids long. The ends lost 4 bases at V and 5 bases at J; junction bases unmatched: 8. Germline CDR1 is MGHRA and CDR2 is YSYEKL. The DNA for the CDR3 is TGCGCCAGCAGCCCGACAGGGATATTTGATCAGCCCCAGCATTTT. It specifies CASSPTGIFDQPQHF.

This chain connects TRBV10-3 to TRBJ1-5; TRBD1 is a possible D gene (6 bases). CDR1 ENHRY and CDR2 SYGVKD come from the germline V gene. This CDR3 contains 19 residues. V shed 4 bases and J shed 0 bases, with 22 bases lying between them. This CDR3 is CAISGMPGTPLNSNQPQHF. In DNA form, the CDR3 reads TGTGCCATCAGTGGGATGCCCGGGACACCATTAAATAGCAATCAGCCCCAGCATTTT.

The J gene is TRBJ2-1, the V gene TRBV28; D is unclear. Deletions cut 6 bases from V and 5 bases from J, with 20 bases between. This CDR3 spans 16 amino acids. Germline values: CDR1 MDHEN, CDR2 SYDVKM. The CDR3 here is CASSSPGQAPHNEQFF. CDR3 sequence (DNA): TGTGCCAGCAGCTCCCCAGGCCAAGCCCCACACAATGAGCAGTTCTTC.

This chain joins TRBV4-3 and TRBJ2-1; a weak D match, TRBD2 (5 bases). The CDR3 extends over 15 amino acids. Germline CDR1 reads LGHNA; CDR2 reads YSLEER. V was shortened by 0 bases and J by 3 bases, with 9 bases between the two germline ends. The DNA for the CDR3 is TGCGCCAGCAGCCAAGATGGGAGCGACTACAATGAGCAGTTCTTC. This codes for CASSQDGSDYNEQFF.

This chain links TRBV30 with TRBJ1-2; 8 positions match TRBD1. The V gene end was trimmed by 2 bases and the J gene end by 4 bases; junction bases not matched to a gene: 6. The CDR3 spans 14 residues. The germline V gene encodes CDR1 GTSNPN and CDR2 SVGIG (reference sequence). The CDR3 region has the DNA TGTGCCTGGAGTCCTGGGACAGGTCCCTATGGCTACACCTTC. Translation gives CAWSPGTGPYGYTF.

The gene calls are TRBV9 and TRBJ1-5, with D unclear. The V gene lost 4 bases and the J gene lost 5 bases, with 16 bases spanning the gap. This CDR3 spans 15 amino acids. Per the germline V gene, CDR1 is SGDLS and CDR2 is YYNGEE. The CDR3 bases are TGTGCCAGCAGCCCCGCTGAGGGTATGGATCAGCCCCAGCATTTT. This sequence encodes CASSPAEGMDQPQHF.

V and J are TRBV3-1 (or the pseudogene TRBV3-2) and TRBJ2-3; D is possibly TRBD2 (6 bases). Germline CDR1 reads LGHDT; CDR2 reads YNNKEL (reference sequence). The V and J ends lost 3 bases and 3 bases respectively, with 13 bases between them. The CDR3 has 15 residues. CDR3 sequence: CASSQTGVGTDTQYF. CDR3 in DNA: TGTGCCAGCAGCCAGACGGGAGTCGGGACAGATACGCAGTATTTT.

This chain links TRBV7-2 with TRBJ2-7, with D perhaps TRBD2 (6 bases). CDR1 is SGHTA and CDR2 is FQGNSA in the germline V gene. V dropped 1 base and J dropped 4 bases, with 14 bases sitting between them. The CDR3 extends over 15 amino acids. CDR3: CASSLGLAATYEQYF. DNA of the CDR3: TGTGCCAGCAGCTTAGGGTTAGCGGCGACGTACGAGCAGTACTTC.

In its sample, this clone was seen once. The CDR3 sequence is CASSLSGLAEADTQYF. The CDR3 DNA sequence: TGTGCCAGCAGTTTATCGGGACTAGCGGAGGCAGATACGCAGTATTTT. The chain is built from TRBV27 and TRBJ2-3, with 11 bases that match TRBD2. With 0 bases clipped from V and 4 bases from J, the junction kept 3 bases outside the gene matches. The CDR3 has 16 residues. CDR1 and CDR2 from the germline V gene are MNHEY and SMNVEV (reference sequence).

The rearrangement uses TRBV28 and TRBJ2-7; no reliable D call. The V gene lost 2 bases and the J gene lost 4 bases, with 6 bases spanning the gap. The CDR3 is 12 residues long. Looked up from germline, CDR1 is MDHEN and CDR2 is SYDVKM. The CDR3 here is CASSLVRYEQYF. Written as DNA, the CDR3 is TGTGCCAGCAGTTTAGTGAGGTACGAGCAGTACTTC.

J is TRBJ1-1 and V is TRBV5-6; D not certain. The ends were cut back, 1 base at V and 0 bases at J, with 7 bases in the middle. The germline gives CDR1 SGHDT, CDR2 YYEEEE. This CDR3 has 14 residues. The CDR3 here is CASSLWRLNTEAFF. As DNA, the CDR3 is TGTGCCAGCAGCTTGTGGCGGCTGAACACTGAAGCTTTCTTT.

CDR3 amino acids: CASIASGRVTGELFF. DNA of the CDR3: TGTGCCAGTATCGCTAGCGGGAGAGTCACCGGGGAGCTGTTTTTT. V is TRBV19 and J is TRBJ2-2, with TRBD2 matching 10 bases. With V trimmed by 7 bases and J by 4 bases, 6 bases remained unmatched. Looked up from germline, CDR1 is LNHDA and CDR2 is SQIVND (reference sequence). CDR3 length equals 15 residues. The full variable domain, with the rest looked up from reference TRBV19 and TRBJ2-2, is DGGITQSPKYLFRKEGQNVTLSCEQNLNHDAMYWYRQDPGQGLRLIYYSQIVNDFQKGDIAEGYSVSREKKESFPLTVTSAQKNPTAFYLCASIASGRVTGELFFGEGSRLTVL.

This sequence joins TRBV14 and TRBJ1-1; TRBD1 is a possible D gene (6 bases). CDR1 and CDR2 (germline): SGHDN, FVKESK. V was pared by 4 bases and J by 2 bases, with 11 bases between. The CDR3 runs to 14 residues. The CDR3 nucleotides read TGTGCCAGCAGCCCACAGGGTTTCAACACTGAAGCTTTCTTT. Translated, it gives CASSPQGFNTEAFF. The complete variable domain, with remaining parts taken from reference TRBV14 and TRBJ1-1, reads EAGVTQFPSHSVIEKGQTVTLRCDPISGHDNLYWYRRVMGKEIKFLLHFVKESKQDESGMPNNRFLAERTGGTYSTLKVQPAELEDSGVYFCASSPQGFNTEAFFGQGTRLTVV.

This chain links TRBV14 with TRBJ1-1, with 9 bases aligning to TRBD1. Germline CDR1 and CDR2: SGHDN and FVKESK. This CDR3 is built from 14 residues. V was pared by 2 bases and J by 6 bases, with 4 bases of the junction left unmatched. Here the CDR3 reads CASSQSWDRAEAFF. CDR3 DNA sequence: TGTGCCAGCAGCCAATCCTGGGACAGGGCTGAAGCTTTCTTT.

The chain couples TRBV4-1 to TRBJ1-5; TRBD1 matches at 9 bases. With 4 bases clipped from V and 4 bases from J, the junction kept 5 bases outside the gene matches. Germline V gene sequence: CDR1 MGHRA, CDR2 YSYEKL. This CDR3 region has 15 residues. As DNA, the CDR3 is TGCGCCAGCAGCCCGGGACAGGGAGAGAATCAGCCCCAGCATTTT. Protein: CASSPGQGENQPQHF.

V gene TRBV2 combines with J gene TRBJ1-6; the match to TRBD1 covers 7 bases. With 6 bases clipped from V and 0 bases from J, the junction kept 5 bases outside the gene matches. Per germline, CDR1 SNHLY and CDR2 FYNNEI. The CDR3 extends over 16 amino acids. The CDR3 DNA follows: TGTGCCAGCAGGGGACAGTTAAGCTCCTATAATTCACCCCTCCACTTT. This codes for CASRGQLSSYNSPLHF.

This chain links TRBV7-8 with TRBJ2-7, with TRBD1 matching over 8 bases. The CDR3 runs 14 residues. Looked up from germline, CDR1 is SGHVS and CDR2 is FQNEAQ. The ends lost 5 bases at V and 2 bases at J; junction bases unmatched: 5. CDR3: CASSTDRDTYEQYF. The CDR3 DNA reads TGTGCCAGCAGCACGGACAGGGACACCTACGAGCAGTACTTC.

V gene TRBV18 combines with J gene TRBJ2-7, with 12 bases aligning to TRBD1. CDR3 size: 14 residues. Germline V gene lookup returns CDR1 KGHSH and CDR2 LQKENI. After removal of 1 base from V and 6 bases from J, the junction contained 1 base not matched to a gene. The CDR3 nucleotides read TGTGCCAGCTCACCACGGGACAGGGGGCGCGAGCAGTACTTC. Its protein product is CASSPRDRGREQYF. The variable domain in full, completed from reference TRBV18 and TRBJ2-7, reads NAGVMQNPRHLVRRRGQEARLRCSPMKGHSHVYWYRQLPEEGLKFMVYLQKENIIDESGMPKERFSAEFPKEGPSILRIQQVVRGDSAAYFCASSPRDRGREQYFGPGTRLTVT.